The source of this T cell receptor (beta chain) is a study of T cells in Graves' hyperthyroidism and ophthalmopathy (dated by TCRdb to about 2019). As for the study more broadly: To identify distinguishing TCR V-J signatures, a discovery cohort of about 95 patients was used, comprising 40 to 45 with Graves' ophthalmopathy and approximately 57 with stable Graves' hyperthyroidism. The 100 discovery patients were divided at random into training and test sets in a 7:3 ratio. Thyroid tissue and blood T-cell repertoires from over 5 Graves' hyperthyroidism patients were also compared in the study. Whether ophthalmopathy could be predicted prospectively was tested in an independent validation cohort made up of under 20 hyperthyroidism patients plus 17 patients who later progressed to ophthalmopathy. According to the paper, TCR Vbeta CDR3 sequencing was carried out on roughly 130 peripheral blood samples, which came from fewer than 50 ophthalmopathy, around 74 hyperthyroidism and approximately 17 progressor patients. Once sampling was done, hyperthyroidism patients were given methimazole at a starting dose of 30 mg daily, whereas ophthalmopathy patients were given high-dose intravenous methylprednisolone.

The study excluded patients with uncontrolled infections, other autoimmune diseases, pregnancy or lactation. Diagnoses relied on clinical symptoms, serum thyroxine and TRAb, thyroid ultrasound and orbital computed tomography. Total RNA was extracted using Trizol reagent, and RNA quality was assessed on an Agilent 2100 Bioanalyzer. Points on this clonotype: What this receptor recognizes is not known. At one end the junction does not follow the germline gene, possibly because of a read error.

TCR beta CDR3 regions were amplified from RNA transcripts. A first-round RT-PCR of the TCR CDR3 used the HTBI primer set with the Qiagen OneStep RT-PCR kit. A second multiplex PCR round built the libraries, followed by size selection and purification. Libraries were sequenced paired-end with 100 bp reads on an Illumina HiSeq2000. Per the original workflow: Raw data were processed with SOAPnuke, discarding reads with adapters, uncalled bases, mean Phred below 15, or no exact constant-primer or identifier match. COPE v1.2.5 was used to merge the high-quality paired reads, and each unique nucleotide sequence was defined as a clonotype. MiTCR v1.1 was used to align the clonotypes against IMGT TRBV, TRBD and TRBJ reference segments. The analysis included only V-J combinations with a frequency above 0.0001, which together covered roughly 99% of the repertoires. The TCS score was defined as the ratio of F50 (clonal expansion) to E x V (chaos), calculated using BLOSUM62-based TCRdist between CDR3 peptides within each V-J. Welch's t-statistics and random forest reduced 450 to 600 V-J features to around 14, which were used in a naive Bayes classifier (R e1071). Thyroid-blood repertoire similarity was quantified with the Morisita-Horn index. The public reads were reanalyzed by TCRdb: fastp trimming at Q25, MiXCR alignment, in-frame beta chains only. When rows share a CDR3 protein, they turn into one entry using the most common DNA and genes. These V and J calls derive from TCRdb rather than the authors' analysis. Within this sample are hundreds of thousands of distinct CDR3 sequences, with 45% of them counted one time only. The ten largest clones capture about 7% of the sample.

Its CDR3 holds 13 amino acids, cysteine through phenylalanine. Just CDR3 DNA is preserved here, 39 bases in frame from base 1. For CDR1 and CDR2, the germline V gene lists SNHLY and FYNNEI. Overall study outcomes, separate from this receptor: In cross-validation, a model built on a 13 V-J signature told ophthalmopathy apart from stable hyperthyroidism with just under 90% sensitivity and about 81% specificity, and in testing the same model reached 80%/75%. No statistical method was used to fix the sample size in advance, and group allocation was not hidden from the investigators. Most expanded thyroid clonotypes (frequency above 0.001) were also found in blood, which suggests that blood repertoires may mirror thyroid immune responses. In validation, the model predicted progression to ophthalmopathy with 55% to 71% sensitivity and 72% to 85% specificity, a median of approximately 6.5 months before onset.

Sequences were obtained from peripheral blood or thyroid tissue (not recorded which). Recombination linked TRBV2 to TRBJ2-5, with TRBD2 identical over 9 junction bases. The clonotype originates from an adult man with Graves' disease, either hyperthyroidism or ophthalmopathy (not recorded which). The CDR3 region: CASSEAGGETQYF. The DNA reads TGTGCCAGTAGTGAAGCGGGGGGCGAGACCCAGTACTTC.